These 32 T cell receptor beta chains were all obtained from the same sample, sequenced in a study of blood T cell repertoires in COVID-19. Assay: immunoSEQ multiplex PCR; the TCRdb copy retains only in-frame clones and omits some. This sample has 150,000 to 250,000 clones; roughly 79% occur once, and the top ten carry 6.5% to 7%. What was sequenced was peripheral blood. Receptors originate from a human donor with acute or convalescent COVID-19. The donor label of this sample is uncertain.

The chain links TRBV28 to TRBJ1-5; D is possibly TRBD1 (5 bases). Germline lookup yields CDR1 MDHEN and CDR2 SYDVKM. Trimming took 8 bases from V and 2 from J, leaving 13 bases between them. The CDR3 extends over 14 amino acids. DNA for the CDR3: TGTGCCAGCCACCCGGGGGAAGGCAATCAGCCCCAGCATTTT. It codes for CASHPGEGNQPQHF.

The chain uses TRBV30 and TRBJ2-2, with D possibly being TRBD2 (5 bases). Looked up from germline, CDR1 is GTSNPN and CDR2 is SVGIG (reference sequence). The CDR3 has 13 residues. Deletions cut 2 bases from V and 9 bases from J, with 13 bases between. In nucleotides, the CDR3 is TGTGCCTGGAGTTTCGGGATAGTTAGGGAGCTGTTTTTT. It is translated as CAWSFGIVRELFF.

V and J are TRBV2 and TRBJ2-5, with 10 bases fitting TRBD1. The V gene's germline CDR1 is SNHLY and CDR2 FYNNEI. V trimming: 2 bases; J trimming: 5 bases; junction bases outside the gene matches: 8. The CDR3 sequence is 16 residues long. The CDR3: CASSESGTGVGETQYF. The CDR3 DNA is TGTGCCAGCAGTGAATCTGGGACAGGGGTGGGCGAGACCCAGTACTTC. Looking up the rest from reference TRBV2 and TRBJ2-5 gives the full variable domain: EPEVTQTPSHQVTQMGQEVILRCVPISNHLYFYWYRQILGQKVEFLVSFYNNEISEKSEIFDDQFSVERPDGSNFTLKIRSTKLEDSAMYFCASSESGTGVGETQYFGPGTRLLVL.

DNA for the CDR3: TGTGCCAGCAGCCACAGGGGGACGTACGAGCAGTACTTC. This encodes CASSHRGTYEQYF. The chain recombines TRBV5-6 with TRBJ2-7; 8 bases agree with TRBD1. V shed 4 bases, J shed 4 bases, and the junction held 4 bases outside the gene matches. CDR1 is SGHDT, CDR2 YYEEEE, per germline. The CDR3 loop spans 13 amino acids.

The DNA of the CDR3 is TGTGCCAGCAGCTTAGAGGGACTTGCGGACTACACCTTC. This gives the protein CASSLEGLADYTF. J is TRBJ1-2 and V is TRBV7-9; TRBD1 might be the D (5 bases). Germline V lookup: CDR1 SEHNR, CDR2 FQNEAQ (reference sequence). This CDR3 has 13 residues. Between the trimmed V and J ends, which lost 1 base and 10 bases, there was a span of 13 bases.

This chain connects TRBV6-6 to TRBJ2-5, with D unresolved. V was cut by 5 bases and J by 2 bases, with 9 bases left in between. The CDR3 length is 13 residues. CDR1 is MNHNY and CDR2 is SVGAGI in the germline V gene (reference sequence). In nucleotides, the CDR3 is TGTGCCAGCAGTCGTAGAATTCAAGAGACCCAGTACTTC. Encoded protein: CASSRRIQETQYF.

The chain employs TRBV9 and TRBJ1-4, with D possibly TRBD1 on 5 matching bases. Trimming left V 0 bases short and J 0 bases short, with 6 bases between. Germline values: CDR1 SGDLS, CDR2 YYNGEE. The CDR3 extends over 15 amino acids. The CDR3 DNA follows: TGTGCCAGCAGCGTAGGCAGGGCAACTAATGAAAAACTGTTTTTT. Its protein is CASSVGRATNEKLFF.

Only a few counts were recorded for this clone. The chain joins TRBV28 to TRBJ1-5; TRBD1 agrees at 11 bases. V shed 5 bases and J 7 bases; nucleotides not matched to a gene: 7. This CDR3 spans 15 amino acids. Looked up from germline, CDR1 is MDHEN and CDR2 is SYDVKM. Written as DNA, the CDR3 is TGTGCCAGCAGTCCTACGGGACAGGGGGAACAGCCCCAGCATTTT. Encoded protein: CASSPTGQGEQPQHF.

The V call is TRBV7-3, the J call TRBJ1-6; TRBD1 matches 12 bases. The CDR3 covers 14 residues. Losses at the gene ends were 5 bases for V and 9 bases for J; bases not matched to a gene: 2. The V gene's germline CDR1 is SGHTA and CDR2 FQGTGA. The CDR3 nucleotides are TGTGCCAGCAGCCCGGGACAGGGGGCTTCACCCCTCCACTTT. This translates into CASSPGQGASPLHF.

This clone has only one observation. The V gene is TRBV9, the J gene TRBJ2-6; weak D call: TRBD1 (5 bases). The V end lost 3 bases, the J end lost 1 base, and 11 bases lay between the germline ends. This CDR3 region has 16 residues. CDR1 and CDR2 (germline): SGDLS, YYNGEE. CDR3 nucleotide sequence: TGTGCCAGCAGCGCCTTTCAGGGATCTGGGGCCAACGTCCTGACTTTC. Its translation is CASSAFQGSGANVLTF.

This sequence joins TRBV30 and TRBJ1-6; TRBD1 aligns across 9 bases. With 5 bases clipped from V and 10 bases from J, the junction kept 6 bases outside the gene matches. Per germline, CDR1 GTSNPN and CDR2 SVGIG (reference sequence). The CDR3 is made up of 13 amino acids. CDR3 coding DNA: TGTGCCTGGTCTACAGGGGGCAGGTCACCCCTCCACTTT. Its translation is CAWSTGGRSPLHF. The variable domain in full, completed from reference TRBV30 and TRBJ1-6, reads SQTIHQWPATLVQPVGSPLSLECTVEGTSNPNLYWYRQAAGRGLQLLFYSVGIGQISSEVPQNLSASRPQDRQFILSSKKLLLSDSGFYLCAWSTGGRSPLHFGNGTRLTVT.

The chain carries TRBV7-3 and TRBJ1-5; D remains unclear. From germline, CDR1 is SGHTA and CDR2 FQGTGA. This CDR3 contains 13 residues. Trimming cost V 3 bases and J 5 bases, with 8 bases left between them. The CDR3 is CASSFNEDQPQHF. CDR3 nucleotide sequence: TGTGCCAGCAGCTTTAATGAGGATCAGCCCCAGCATTTT.

The CDR3 region is CASSYSTGITEAFF. As DNA, the CDR3 is TGTGCCAGCAGTTACTCGACCGGGATCACTGAAGCTTTCTTT. The chain employs TRBV6-2 or TRBV6-3 and TRBJ1-1; D gene uncertain. The CDR3 is made up of 14 amino acids. Trimming stripped 0 bases from V and 4 bases from J, with 9 bases between. Germline values: CDR1 MNHEY, CDR2 SVGEGT.

The chain has TRBV7-2 and TRBJ1-5; TRBD1 matches at 8 bases. This CDR3 has 15 amino acids. Trimming took 2 bases from V and 9 from J; bases not matched to a gene: 9. Germline V CDR1 and CDR2: SGHTA, FQGNSA. The CDR3 loop reads CASSLRDRSPTPQHF. The CDR3 DNA reads TGTGCCAGCAGCTTACGGGACAGGAGCCCTACGCCCCAGCATTTT.

The gene calls are TRBV6-5 and TRBJ2-7; D perhaps matches TRBD1 (6 bases). This CDR3 contains 15 residues. The germline CDR1 and CDR2 sequences are MNHEY and SVGAGI. The germline V and J ends were trimmed by 2 bases and 0 bases, with 11 bases remaining between them. CDR3 bases: TGTGCCAGCAGTTACACTCTGGGGGCCTCCTACGAGCAGTACTTC. Amino acid sequence: CASSYTLGASYEQYF.

CDR3 DNA: TGTGCCTGGAGTTTACAGGGTTTCTCTGGAAACACCATATATTTT. Amino acid sequence: CAWSLQGFSGNTIYF. The rearrangement links TRBV30 to TRBJ1-3, with a tentative D call TRBD1 (6 bases). CDR3 length: 15 amino acids. The germline CDR1 and CDR2 sequences are GTSNPN and SVGIG (reference sequence). V was clipped by 2 bases and J by 0 bases, with 11 bases between them.

The J gene is TRBJ1-1, the V gene TRBV30; D is perhaps TRBD1 (6 bases). The CDR3 sequence is 12 residues long. CDR1 and CDR2 (germline): GTSNPN, SVGIG (reference sequence). V was clipped by 4 bases and J by 9 bases, with 15 bases between them. CDR3 residues: CAWTMGQGQAFF. DNA of the CDR3: TGTGCCTGGACCATGGGACAAGGTCAAGCTTTCTTT.

V gene TRBV4-3 combines with J gene TRBJ2-2; 10 positions match TRBD2. Germline lookup yields CDR1 LGHNA and CDR2 YSLEER. CDR3 length: 16 amino acids. The J segment lost 1 base and the V segment lost 4 bases, leaving 3 bases of the junction unmatched. In DNA form, the CDR3 reads TGCGCCAGCAGCCCTACTAGCGGGATGAACACCGGGGAGCTGTTTTTT. Translated, it gives CASSPTSGMNTGELFF.

The genes are TRBV15 and TRBJ1-5; TRBD1 is a possible D gene (6 bases). CDR1 is LNHNV and CDR2 is YYDKDF in the germline V gene (reference sequence). The CDR3 contains 18 residues. V lost 3 bases and J 2 bases, leaving 20 bases between the germline ends. CDR3 region: CATSSGSGQRFGNQPQHF. CDR3 nucleotide sequence: TGTGCCACCAGCAGTGGTTCAGGACAGAGGTTTGGCAATCAGCCCCAGCATTTT.

Concerning this clone itself: The same CDR3 can be traced to other DNA sequences in this sample. This rearrangement joins TRBV19 to TRBJ2-1; possibly TRBD1 for D (6 bases). Trimming cost V 2 bases and J 2 bases, with 7 bases left between them. Germline V lookup: CDR1 LNHDA, CDR2 SQIVND (reference sequence). This CDR3 comprises 14 residues. The CDR3 bases are TGTGCCAGTAGTATACAGGGGACCTACAATGAGCAGTTCTTC. This gives the protein CASSIQGTYNEQFF.

J is TRBJ1-5 and V is TRBV7-2, with 10 bases that match TRBD1. Trimming cost V 0 bases and J 2 bases; bases outside gene matches: 4. The germline V gene encodes CDR1 SGHTA and CDR2 FQGNSA. This CDR3 is built from 17 residues. For the CDR3, the DNA is TGTGCCAGCAGCTTAGCGCGGGACAGGGGCGGCAATCAGCCCCAGCATTTT. It encodes CASSLARDRGGNQPQHF. The whole variable domain, filled in from reference TRBV7-2 and TRBJ1-5, reads GAGVSQSPSNKVTEKGKDVELRCDPISGHTALYWYRQSLGQGLEFLIYFQGNSAPDKSGLPSDRFSAERTGGSVSTLTIQRTQQEDSAVYLCASSLARDRGGNQPQHFGDGTRLSIL.

This rearrangement joins TRBV9 to TRBJ2-5; the match to TRBD2 covers 8 bases. J was trimmed by 5 bases and V by 4 bases; bases with no gene match: 4. From germline, CDR1 is SGDLS and CDR2 YYNGEE. The CDR3 spans 13 residues. This CDR3 reads CASSPGGEETQYF. In DNA form, the CDR3 reads TGTGCCAGCAGCCCGGGGGGGGAGGAGACCCAGTACTTC.

As DNA, the CDR3 is TGTGCCAGCAGCGTGCGACAGGTCAGCTCCTACGAGCAGTACTTC. As protein: CASSVRQVSSYEQYF. The chain joins TRBV7-2 to TRBJ2-7, with D maybe TRBD1 (6 bases). CDR3 length equals 15 residues. V gave up 5 bases and J gave up 0 bases, with 14 bases separating them. Germline lookup yields CDR1 SGHTA and CDR2 FQGNSA.

V is TRBV7-3 and J is TRBJ2-5; 14 positions agree with TRBD2. The CDR3 length is 15 residues. The germline V gene encodes CDR1 SGHTA and CDR2 FQGTGA. Trimming at V came to 5 bases and at J to 5 bases, leaving 4 bases not matched to a gene. CDR3 residues: CASSRLAGGWETQYF. The CDR3 DNA reads as TGTGCCAGCAGCAGACTAGCGGGAGGGTGGGAGACCCAGTACTTC. The complete variable domain, with remaining parts taken from reference TRBV7-3 and TRBJ2-5, reads GAGVSQTPSNKVTEKGKYVELRCDPISGHTALYWYRQSLGQGPEFLIYFQGTGAADDSGLPNDRFFAVRPEGSVSTLKIQRTERGDSAVYLCASSRLAGGWETQYFGPGTRLLVL.

The rearrangement uses TRBV28 and TRBJ1-1, with a tentative D call TRBD1 (5 bases). CDR1 is MDHEN, CDR2 SYDVKM, per germline. The CDR3 loop spans 14 amino acids. Trimming removed 3 bases at V and 1 base at J, with 9 bases between. The CDR3 sequence is CASSFVGGNTEAFF. As DNA, the CDR3 is TGTGCCAGCAGTTTCGTCGGGGGGAACACTGAAGCTTTCTTT.

The J gene is TRBJ1-2, the V gene TRBV24-1; TRBD1 might be the D (6 bases). With 4 bases removed from V and 4 bases from J, the gap between germline ends came to 9 bases. The V gene's germline CDR1 is KGHDR and CDR2 SFDVKD. The length of the CDR3 is 13 residues. CDR3 DNA sequence: TGTGCCACCAGTGACGACAGGTCCTATGGCTACACCTTC. As protein: CATSDDRSYGYTF.

The rearrangement joins TRBV19 to TRBJ2-1, with D perhaps matching TRBD2 (5 bases). This CDR3 comprises 17 residues. The V end was cut by 5 bases, the J end by 9 bases, with 26 bases between. The germline V gene has CDR1 LNHDA and CDR2 SQIVND (reference sequence). CDR3 amino acids: CASSGGWGNFPFSEQFF. The CDR3 DNA follows: TGTGCCAGTAGTGGAGGCTGGGGAAACTTCCCTTTTAGTGAGCAGTTCTTC.

This chain links TRBV5-1 with TRBJ2-3; TRBD1 matches at 7 bases. This CDR3 is 14 amino acids long. With 7 bases clipped from V and 0 bases from J, the junction kept 5 bases outside the gene matches. Germline V CDR1 and CDR2: SGHRS, YFSETQ. This CDR3 reads CASSPQGSTDTQYF. The CDR3 nucleotides read TGCGCCAGCTCCCCACAGGGGAGCACAGATACGCAGTATTTT. The full variable domain, completed using reference TRBV5-1 and TRBJ2-3, is KAGVTQTPRYLIKTRGQQVTLSCSPISGHRSVSWYQQTPGQGLQFLFEYFSETQRNKGNFPGRFSGRQFSNSRSEMNVSTLELGDSALYLCASSPQGSTDTQYFGPGTRLTVL.

The CDR3 DNA reads TGTGCCAGCAGCTTAATGGGGACAGGGAACACTGAAGCTTTCTTT. Protein sequence: CASSLMGTGNTEAFF. This rearrangement joins TRBV7-3 to TRBJ1-1; 8 bases are a match to TRBD1. V dropped 1 base and J dropped 1; count of bases not matched to a gene: 2. Germline V gives CDR1 SGHTA, CDR2 FQGTGA. The CDR3 has 15 amino acids.

The J gene is TRBJ1-5, the V gene TRBV28, with 9 bases fitting TRBD1. The CDR3 covers 14 residues. The germline V gene has CDR1 MDHEN and CDR2 SYDVKM. The V gene end was trimmed by 8 bases and the J gene end by 5 bases; junction bases not matched to a gene: 7. CDR3 protein: CASQGQGGHQPQHF. In DNA, the CDR3 is TGTGCCAGCCAGGGACAGGGAGGTCATCAGCCCCAGCATTTT.

This chain uses TRBV14 with TRBJ2-1; 9 bases align to TRBD2. This CDR3 region has 16 residues. J gave up 11 bases and V 1 base, and 12 bases lay outside the gene matches. Germline values: CDR1 SGHDN, CDR2 FVKESK. The CDR3 protein is CASSQAPLSGRWKQFF. The CDR3, as DNA: TGTGCCAGCAGCCAAGCCCCTCTGAGCGGGAGGTGGAAGCAGTTCTTC.

The chain uses TRBV3-1 (or the pseudogene TRBV3-2) and TRBJ1-2, with 10 bases matching TRBD1. Germline V CDR1 and CDR2: LGHDT, YNNKEL (reference sequence). With V trimmed by 4 bases and J by 7 bases, 6 bases remained unmatched. The CDR3 is 14 residues long. CDR3 protein: CASSPPTGGRGYTF. The CDR3 DNA reads as TGTGCCAGCAGCCCGCCGACAGGGGGCCGTGGCTACACCTTC.